These T cell receptor beta chains were read from a single sample in a study of OX40 agonist ivuxolimab in advanced cancers. The method was immunoSEQ multiplex PCR; TCRdb's version includes in-frame clones alone and lacks a portion of them. The table has under 80,000 clones, 85% to 90% seen once. The starting material was CD4+ or CD8+ T cells sorted from blood, obtained in a trial of the OX40 agonist ivuxolimab. The receptors were gathered from an adult with an advanced solid tumor such as melanoma, head and neck, liver or kidney cancer. The CDR3 runs from the conserved cysteine through the conserved F or W. D genes are given only for firm matches. Rows may omit the clone size; those that give it use once, few, many or a size class.

V,J,length,size,D,CDR3,DNA
TRBV5-1,TRBJ2-7,15,NA,NA,CASSLIWGETYEQYF,TGCGCCAGCAGCTTGATCTGGGGAGAGACCTACGAGCAGTACTTC
TRBV5-1,TRBJ2-3,16,NA,TRBD2,CASSPHPNLAGGDMYF,TGCGCCAGCAGCCCCCACCCAAATCTAGCGGGAGGGGATATGTATTTT
TRBV19,TRBJ1-5,17,NA,NA,CASTPDRSIESNQPQHF,TGTGCCAGTACCCCAGACCGTTCAATTGAGAGCAATCAGCCCCAGCATTTT
TRBV6-1,TRBJ2-3,12,NA,NA,CASIATGSSQYF,TGTGCCAGCATCGCGACTGGCAGTTCGCAGTATTTT
TRBV29-1,TRBJ2-2,14,NA,TRBD1,CSVWTGSNTGELFF,TGCAGCGTCTGGACAGGGTCGAACACCGGGGAGCTGTTTTTT
TRBV5-5,TRBJ1-5,13,NA,NA,CASSKIQESPQHF,TGTGCCAGCAGCAAGATCCAGGAGTCGCCCCAGCATTTT
TRBV4-1,TRBJ1-4,15,once,TRBD1,CASSAVRDRGEKLFF,TGCGCCAGCAGCGCAGTACGGGACAGGGGCGAAAAACTGTTTTTT
TRBV18,TRBJ2-7,14,NA,NA,CASSPQDRADEQYF,TGTGCCAGCTCACCCCAGGACCGGGCGGACGAGCAGTACTTC
TRBV5-4,TRBJ2-3,15,NA,TRBD1,CASSLRQGASNTQYF,TGTGCCAGCAGCTTGAGACAGGGGGCTAGTAATACGCAGTATTTT
TRBV5-4,TRBJ2-6,15,NA,NA,CASSLIGSGANVLTF,TGTGCCAGCAGCTTGATCGGCTCTGGGGCCAACGTCCTGACTTTC
TRBV30,TRBJ2-1,13,NA,TRBD2,CAWSSGRGGEQFF,TGTGCCTGGTCTAGCGGGAGGGGGGGTGAGCAGTTCTTC
TRBV13,TRBJ2-1,15,NA,NA,CASSMQAISYNEQFF,TGTGCCAGCAGTATGCAGGCAATCTCCTACAATGAGCAGTTCTTC
TRBV14,TRBJ2-7,15,NA,TRBD1,CASSHGGTGYYEQYF,TGTGCCAGCAGCCATGGGGGGACAGGATACTACGAGCAGTACTTC
TRBV2,TRBJ1-3,15,NA,NA,CASRTTGSSGNTIYF,TGTGCCAGCCGTACAACTGGGAGCTCTGGAAACACCATATATTTT
TRBV10-3,TRBJ1-2,15,NA,NA,CAISLTGAGGYGYTF,TGTGCCATCAGTCTAACAGGCGCCGGCGGGTATGGCTACACCTTC
TRBV28,TRBJ2-5,13,NA,NA,CASNPALGETQYF,TGTGCCAGCAATCCCGCCCTGGGTGAGACCCAGTACTTC
TRBV5-1,TRBJ2-1,16,once,TRBD2,CASSLLTSGSYNEQFF,TGCGCCAGCAGCTTGTTGACTAGCGGCTCCTACAATGAGCAGTTCTTC
TRBV19,TRBJ2-3,12,NA,NA,CASSPNSDTQYF,TGTGCCAGTAGTCCCAACTCGGATACGCAGTATTTT
TRBV15,TRBJ1-5,13,NA,NA,CATSRDREEPQHF,TGTGCCACCAGCAGAGACAGGGAAGAGCCCCAGCATTTT
TRBV27,TRBJ2-7,14,NA,NA,CASSRPGRPYEQYF,TGTGCCAGCAGTCGACCGGGACGGCCCTACGAGCAGTACTTC
TRBV5-1,TRBJ2-1,14,NA,TRBD2,CASRLAGLLDEQFF,TGCGCCAGCAGACTAGCGGGATTGTTGGATGAGCAGTTCTTC
TRBV5-8,TRBJ2-3,15,NA,NA,CASSGGMVWADTQYF,TGTGCCAGCAGCGGGGGCATGGTTTGGGCAGATACGCAGTATTTT
TRBV5-5,TRBJ2-4,15,NA,NA,CASSPVRSSLNIQYF,TGTGCCAGCAGCCCGGTGAGGTCTAGCTTGAACATTCAGTACTTC
TRBV30,TRBJ2-3,12,once,NA,CAWSVHEDTQYF,TGTGCCTGGAGTGTACATGAAGATACGCAGTATTTT
TRBV19,TRBJ2-7,17,NA,TRBD2,CASSIDFRDYLSYEQYF,TGTGCCAGTAGTATAGATTTTCGGGACTACCTCTCCTACGAGCAGTACTTC
TRBV6-1,TRBJ2-3,13,NA,NA,CASRSSLGDTQYF,TGTGCCAGCAGATCCAGTTTAGGGGATACGCAGTATTTT
TRBV5-4,TRBJ1-2,13,NA,NA,CASSLQEDYGYTF,TGTGCCAGCAGCTTGCAGGAAGACTATGGCTACACCTTC
TRBV9,TRBJ1-5,15,NA,NA,CASSVTGYSNQPQHF,TGTGCCAGCAGCGTTACAGGGTATAGCAATCAGCCCCAGCATTTT
TRBV7-8,TRBJ2-7,12,NA,NA,CASSQDRYEQYF,TGTGCCAGCAGCCAAGACCGGTACGAGCAGTACTTC
TRBV6-6,TRBJ1-2,11,NA,NA,CASSYEGGYTF,TGTGCCAGCAGTTACGAGGGTGGCTACACCTTC
TRBV18,TRBJ2-2,12,NA,NA,CASSPGTGELFF,TGTGCCAGCTCACCGGGGACCGGGGAGCTGTTTTTT
TRBV9,TRBJ2-7,14,NA,NA,CASSVDSRGYEQYF,TGTGCCAGCAGCGTAGACAGCAGGGGCTACGAGCAGTACTTC
TRBV6-5,TRBJ1-1,16,NA,TRBD1,CASSYSRTGWITEAFF,TGTGCCAGCAGTTACTCAAGGACAGGGTGGATCACTGAAGCTTTCTTT
TRBV12-5,TRBJ2-5,12,NA,NA,CASGLNWETQYF,TGTGCTAGTGGTTTGAATTGGGAGACCCAGTACTTC
TRBV18,TRBJ1-6,14,NA,NA,CASSPAGGDSPLHF,TGTGCCAGCTCACCTGCCGGGGGGGATTCACCCCTCCACTTT
TRBV2,TRBJ2-7,12,NA,NA,CASLGASYEQYF,TGTGCCAGTTTAGGGGCCTCCTACGAGCAGTACTTC
TRBV7-2,TRBJ1-1,15,NA,NA,CASSPDVGRNTEAFF,TGTGCCAGCAGCCCCGATGTGGGGCGAAACACTGAAGCTTTCTTT
TRBV30,TRBJ2-6,14,few,NA,CAWSDLSGANVLTF,TGTGCCTGGAGTGACCTCTCTGGGGCCAACGTCCTGACTTTC
TRBV6-5,TRBJ1-1,14,NA,NA,CASSYGARNTEAFF,TGTGCCAGCAGTTACGGTGCCAGGAACACTGAAGCTTTCTTT
TRBV29-1,TRBJ2-5,12,NA,NA,CSVVGARETQYF,TGCAGCGTTGTCGGCGCGAGAGAGACCCAGTACTTC
TRBV6-9,TRBJ1-5,16,NA,NA,CASSYTGTIGNQPQHF,TGTGCCAGCAGTTATACCGGGACAATCGGCAATCAGCCCCAGCATTTT
TRBV5-1,TRBJ2-7,15,NA,NA,CASRAPDRDSYEQYF,TGCGCCAGCAGAGCCCCAGACAGAGACTCCTACGAGCAGTACTTC
TRBV19,TRBJ1-1,14,NA,NA,CASISRGARTEAFF,TGTGCCAGTATCTCGCGGGGGGCGCGCACTGAAGCTTTCTTT
TRBV4-1,TRBJ2-6,18,NA,NA,CASSPSEQGNSGANVLTF,TGCGCCAGCAGCCCCTCCGAGCAGGGGAACTCCGGGGCCAACGTCCTGACTTTC
TRBV7-8,TRBJ2-5,15,NA,TRBD2,CASSGGLAAQETQYF,TGTGCCAGCAGCGGGGGACTAGCGGCCCAAGAGACCCAGTACTTC
TRBV28,TRBJ2-3,16,once,TRBD2,CASSSGFGRFTDTQYF,TGTGCCAGCAGTTCAGGGTTCGGGAGGTTCACAGATACGCAGTATTTT